This TCR beta chain comes out of a study of shared T cell receptors in the human thymus. Method: immunoSEQ multiplex PCR; TCRdb's copy keeps in-frame clones and lacks some. The sample carries 650,000 to 950,000 clones, approximately 85% recorded once. The CDR3 extends over 15 amino acids. J was trimmed by 6 bases and V by 5 bases; bases with no gene match: 8. The germline V gene has CDR1 KGHSH and CDR2 LQKENI. The sample also formed part of further work on human thymus T cells. That work adds: Resections that were taken during corrective heart surgery supplied the thymus tissue. V and J genes seemed to be used with bias in thymic and blood repertoires.

This sequence originates from a girl in the first two years of life with a congenital heart defect. Source material: thymocytes. The rearrangement joins TRBV18 to TRBJ1-4; TRBD1 matches 8 bases. CDR3 sequence reads: CASSKRQGSDEKLFF. The CDR3, as DNA: TGTGCCAGCTCAAAACGACAGGGGTCGGATGAAAAACTGTTTTTT.